This T cell receptor beta chain emerged from a study of sequential checkpoint blockade in melanoma. Trimming removed 5 bases from V and 0 bases from J; junction bases left unmatched: 5. The CDR3 runs 16 residues. Germline CDR1 is SEHNR and CDR2 is FQNEAQ (reference sequence). Treatment described: randomized to nivolumab then ipilimumab (arm A) or the reverse (arm B). PBMC sorting kept live CD3+CD8+ cells without CD19 or CD56. Libraries were prepared by immunoSEQ multiplex PCR; TCRdb keeps only in-frame clonotypes and omits some of them. The sample shows about 13,000 clones, about 73% of them seen only once. This clone was counted once.

This TCR was sampled from a human donor with melanoma. The chain is built from TRBV7-9 and TRBJ2-2; 8 bases align to TRBD2. The source was CD8+ T cells sorted from blood (inferred from file names), collected from a patient given nivolumab and ipilimumab in sequence. The CDR3 spells CASSATSGTNTGELFF. CDR3 bases: TGTGCCAGCAGCGCCACTAGCGGAACGAACACCGGGGAGCTGTTTTTT.